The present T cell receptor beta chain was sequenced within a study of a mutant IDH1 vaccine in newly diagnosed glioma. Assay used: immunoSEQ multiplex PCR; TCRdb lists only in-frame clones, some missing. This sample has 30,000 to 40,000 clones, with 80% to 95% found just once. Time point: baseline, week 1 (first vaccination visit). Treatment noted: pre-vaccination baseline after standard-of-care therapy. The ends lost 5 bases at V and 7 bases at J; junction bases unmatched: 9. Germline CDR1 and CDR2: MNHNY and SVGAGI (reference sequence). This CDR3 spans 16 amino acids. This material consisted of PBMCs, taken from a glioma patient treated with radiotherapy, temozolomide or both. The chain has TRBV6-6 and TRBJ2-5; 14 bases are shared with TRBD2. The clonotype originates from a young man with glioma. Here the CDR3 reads CASSPPGLAGVGTQYF. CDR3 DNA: TGTGCCAGCAGTCCTCCGGGACTAGCGGGAGTAGGGACCCAGTACTTC.